A selection of T cell receptor beta chains follows, all from one sample in a study of cytomegalovirus exposure and HLA in healthy donors. TCRdb keeps only in-frame clones here, not all; method: immunoSEQ multiplex PCR. The sample contains about 60,000 clones, 73% of which appear only once. Sequenced: PBMCs. These receptors all come from a man aged 50 to 59 in good health and CMV-seronegative. Both conserved end residues are part of each CDR3. Fields, in order: J gene, clone size, V gene, D gene, CDR3 DNA, CDR3 protein. The D gene is left open where the match is weak. For some rows the clone size is stated as once, few or many, or as a class when expanded; others skip it.

J gene: TRBJ2-1
clone size: NA
V gene: TRBV5-6
D gene: TRBD2
CDR3 DNA: TGTGCCAGCAGCTTGGAGGTTAGCGGGGGGGCCGATGAGCAGTTCTTC
CDR3 protein: CASSLEVSGGADEQFF

J gene: TRBJ2-3
clone size: NA
V gene: TRBV5-6
D gene: TRBD2
CDR3 DNA: TGTGCCAGCAGCTGGGGCGGGATAGCGGGGGGAACAGATACGCAGTATTTT
CDR3 protein: CASSWGGIAGGTDTQYF

J gene: TRBJ1-1
clone size: NA
V gene: TRBV10-1
D gene: TRBD1
CDR3 DNA: TGCGCCAGCAGTGAGCGGGACAGCACTGAAGCTTTCTTT
CDR3 protein: CASSERDSTEAFF

J gene: TRBJ2-7
clone size: NA
V gene: TRBV7-6
D gene: TRBD1
CDR3 DNA: TGTGCCAGCAGCTCTCACAGGGGGCTCTCCTACGAGCAGTACTTC
CDR3 protein: CASSSHRGLSYEQYF

J gene: TRBJ2-1
clone size: NA
V gene: TRBV5-6
D gene: TRBD2
CDR3 DNA: TGTGCCAGCAGCTCCCGGGGAGCGGGGGTCTACAATGAGCAGTTCTTC
CDR3 protein: CASSSRGAGVYNEQFF

J gene: TRBJ2-2
clone size: NA
V gene: TRBV5-1
D gene: NA
CDR3 DNA: TGCGCCAGCGCATTTCCTCCGGTAGCCGGGGAGCTGTTTTTT
CDR3 protein: CASAFPPVAGELFF

J gene: TRBJ2-1
clone size: NA
V gene: TRBV29-1
D gene: TRBD2
CDR3 DNA: TGCAGCGCCACCAAAGCGGGGGCCCCCTACAATGAGCAGTTCTTC
CDR3 protein: CSATKAGAPYNEQFF

J gene: TRBJ2-7
clone size: NA
V gene: TRBV2
D gene: TRBD1
CDR3 DNA: TGTGCCAGCAGTTTCCGGGACAGGAGCATTTACTCCTACGAGCAGTACTTC
CDR3 protein: CASSFRDRSIYSYEQYF

J gene: TRBJ2-5
clone size: NA
V gene: TRBV7-3
D gene: NA
CDR3 DNA: TGTGCCAGCAGCTTAAGAGGGGGTAGTCAAGAGACCCAGTACTTC
CDR3 protein: CASSLRGGSQETQYF

J gene: TRBJ1-2
clone size: NA
V gene: TRBV9
D gene: NA
CDR3 DNA: TGTGCCAGCAGCCCCCGGACGGGAGGATACTATGGCTACACCTTC
CDR3 protein: CASSPRTGGYYGYTF

J gene: TRBJ1-4
clone size: NA
V gene: TRBV10-2
D gene: NA
CDR3 DNA: TGCGCCAGCTCGTCCCTGCGTGAAAAACTGTTTTTT
CDR3 protein: CASSSLREKLFF

J gene: TRBJ1-5
clone size: NA
V gene: TRBV6-5
D gene: NA
CDR3 DNA: TGTGCCAGCAGTTACACCCGGGTAGGGCCCCAGCATTTT
CDR3 protein: CASSYTRVGPQHF

J gene: TRBJ1-6
clone size: NA
V gene: TRBV7-9
D gene: NA
CDR3 DNA: TGTGCCAGCAGCTTCGGACTAAGCTCCTATAATTCACCCCTCCACTTT
CDR3 protein: CASSFGLSSYNSPLHF

J gene: TRBJ2-5
clone size: NA
V gene: TRBV10-3
D gene: NA
CDR3 DNA: TGTGCCATCAGTGAGGGCCGACAAGAGACCCAGTACTTC
CDR3 protein: CAISEGRQETQYF

J gene: TRBJ1-6
clone size: NA
V gene: TRBV6-5
D gene: NA
CDR3 DNA: TGTGCCAGCAGTCAGGGGAGCTCCTATAATTCACCCCTCCACTTT
CDR3 protein: CASSQGSSYNSPLHF

J gene: TRBJ1-4
clone size: few
V gene: TRBV5-6
D gene: TRBD1
CDR3 DNA: TGTGCCAGCAGCATAAGGGGGCGCCCTGAAAAACTGTTTTTT
CDR3 protein: CASSIRGRPEKLFF

J gene: TRBJ1-2
clone size: once
V gene: TRBV29-1
D gene: NA
CDR3 DNA: TGCAGCGTTGGGATGGGGCGTGGCTACACCTTC
CDR3 protein: CSVGMGRGYTF

J gene: TRBJ2-2
clone size: NA
V gene: TRBV9
D gene: NA
CDR3 DNA: TGTGCCAGCAGCGTAACTAGCTGGGGTTCTTCCGGGGAGCTGTTTTTT
CDR3 protein: CASSVTSWGSSGELFF

J gene: TRBJ1-6
clone size: NA
V gene: TRBV5-6
D gene: NA
CDR3 DNA: TGTGCCAGCAGCTTCCAGGGTCGCTCCTATAATTCACCCCTCCACTTT
CDR3 protein: CASSFQGRSYNSPLHF

J gene: TRBJ2-7
clone size: NA
V gene: TRBV6-5
D gene: TRBD2
CDR3 DNA: TGTGCCACACGGGGGGCCTACGAGCAGTACTTC
CDR3 protein: CATRGAYEQYF

J gene: TRBJ2-2
clone size: NA
V gene: TRBV9
D gene: NA
CDR3 DNA: TGTGCCAGCAGCGTATCTCAGGACACCGGGGAGCTGTTTTTT
CDR3 protein: CASSVSQDTGELFF

J gene: TRBJ2-5
clone size: NA
V gene: TRBV5-1
D gene: NA
CDR3 DNA: TGCGCCAGCAGCTTGGCCATCCGGGGGTCTACCAGAGAGACCCAGTACTTC
CDR3 protein: CASSLAIRGSTRETQYF

J gene: TRBJ1-2
clone size: once
V gene: TRBV6-1
D gene: NA
CDR3 DNA: TGTGCCACCGATGCTGGACAGTTCTTCTATGGCTACACCTTC
CDR3 protein: CATDAGQFFYGYTF

J gene: TRBJ1-4
clone size: NA
V gene: TRBV6-5
D gene: TRBD1
CDR3 DNA: TGTGCCAGCAGTCTTGACAGGGGAAATGAAAAACTGTTTTTT
CDR3 protein: CASSLDRGNEKLFF